These 22 T cell receptor beta chains were sequenced from one sample in a study of human thymus T cells. The repertoire was sequenced with immunoSEQ multiplex PCR; TCRdb's copy has only in-frame clones and lacks some. The sample consists of 45,000 to 50,000 clones, approximately 95% of them appearing once. What was sequenced was blood. The receptor source for this set is a girl less than two years old with a congenital heart defect but otherwise immunologically healthy.

This chain connects TRBV4-1 to TRBJ2-2; perhaps TRBD2 as D (5 bases). CDR1 is MGHRA and CDR2 is YSYEKL in the germline V gene. V dropped 1 base and J dropped 1 base, with 13 bases sitting between them. This CDR3 region has 17 residues. The chain's CDR3 is CASSQALAGVNTGELFF. CDR3 bases: TGCGCCAGCAGCCAAGCCTTGGCGGGCGTGAACACCGGGGAGCTGTTTTTT.

This chain uses TRBV5-1 with TRBJ2-1, with 14 bases that match TRBD2. After removal of 3 bases from V and 4 bases from J, the junction contained 6 bases not matched to a gene. CDR3 size: 17 residues. Germline-derived CDR1 and CDR2 are SGHRS and YFSETQ. DNA for the CDR3: TGCGCCAGCAGCTCGGGACTAGCGGGAGACTTGTACAATGAGCAGTTCTTC. Translation gives CASSSGLAGDLYNEQFF.

The CDR3: CASSLVQGTEAFF. The DNA for the CDR3 is TGTGCCAGCAGCTTAGTACAGGGCACTGAAGCTTTCTTT. This rearrangement joins TRBV7-2 to TRBJ1-1, with D perhaps TRBD1 (6 bases). This CDR3 contains 13 residues. Between the trimmed V and J ends, which lost 1 base and 4 bases, there was a span of 7 bases. CDR1 is SGHTA, CDR2 FQGNSA, per germline.

J is TRBJ1-5 and V is TRBV5-6; tentatively, D is TRBD1 (6 bases). Trimming took off 4 bases at V and 5 bases at J, with 13 bases between the two ends. The CDR3 loop spans 14 amino acids. Germline V lookup: CDR1 SGHDT, CDR2 YYEEEE. This CDR3 is CASSMAGAYQPQHF. CDR3 nucleotide sequence: TGTGCCAGCAGCATGGCAGGGGCCTATCAGCCCCAGCATTTT.

J is TRBJ1-2 and V is TRBV7-5; the D segment call TRBD1 is taken from the table without a DNA check. TRBV7-5 is marked as a pseudogene. The CDR3 consists of 14 residues. In nucleotides, the CDR3 is TGTGTCAGAAGCTTAGCGACAGGGTACAATGGCTACACCTTC. As protein: CVRSLATGYNGYTF.

The rearrangement links TRBV5-1 to TRBJ1-1, with 9 bases aligning to TRBD1. The V segment lost 2 bases and the J segment 6 bases; nucleotides outside the gene matches: 8. CDR1 and CDR2 (germline): SGHRS, YFSETQ. The CDR3 covers 15 residues. This CDR3 reads CASSLPGQGWPEAFF. The CDR3 coding sequence is TGCGCCAGCAGCTTACCTGGACAGGGGTGGCCTGAAGCTTTCTTT.

The V gene is TRBV21-1, the J gene TRBJ2-5. TRBV21-1 counts as a pseudogene. CDR3 length equals 15 residues. DNA of the CDR3: TGTGCCAGCAGCAAAGCGAACGACGGCCAAGAGACCCAGTACTTC. It codes for CASSKANDGQETQYF.

This clone was seen only once. The chain has TRBV4-1 and TRBJ1-4; TRBD1 aligns across 7 bases. The germline V gene has CDR1 MGHRA and CDR2 YSYEKL. The trim removed 0 bases at V and 5 bases at J, leaving 3 bases unmatched. The CDR3 is 15 amino acids. CDR3 in DNA: TGCGCCAGCAGCCAAGAAGGGGGCACGAATGAAAAACTGTTTTTT. This gives the protein CASSQEGGTNEKLFF.

The J gene is TRBJ2-1, the V gene TRBV11-3; no firm D call. The V end was cut by 3 bases, the J end by 6 bases, with 9 bases between. The CDR3 loop spans 13 amino acids. Germline loops: CDR1 SGHNT, CDR2 YENEEA. CDR3 sequence: CASSLVSGNEQFF. CDR3 coding DNA: TGTGCCAGCAGCTTGGTATCGGGCAATGAGCAGTTCTTC.

The chain couples TRBV5-1 to TRBJ2-7, with TRBD2 as a possible D gene (5 bases). Germline loops: CDR1 SGHRS, CDR2 YFSETQ. Trimming left V 4 bases short and J 0 bases short, with 8 bases between. The CDR3 extends over 13 amino acids. DNA of the CDR3: TGCGCCAGCAGCGCGGACTCCTCCTACGAGCAGTACTTC. Translation: CASSADSSYEQYF.

The genes are TRBV5-6 and TRBJ1-3, with D possibly matching TRBD1 (5 bases). There are 13 residues in the CDR3. Germline V gene data show CDR1 as SGHDT and CDR2 as YYEEEE. Trimming left V 1 base short and J 6 bases short, with 8 bases between. As DNA, the CDR3 is TGTGCCAGCAGCTTGTCCGGGGCAAACACCATATATTTT. Residues: CASSLSGANTIYF.

V gene TRBV7-9 combines with J gene TRBJ2-3; 12 positions match TRBD2. CDR1 is SEHNR and CDR2 is FQNEAQ in the germline V gene (reference sequence). Unmatched junction bases numbered 3, after V lost 5 bases and J lost 0 bases. The CDR3 contains 16 residues. CDR3 bases: TGTGCCAGCAGCCACGGGACTAGCGGGAGCACAGATACGCAGTATTTT. Its translation: CASSHGTSGSTDTQYF.

This clone has a single count. The chain links TRBV5-6 to TRBJ2-3, with 9 bases that match TRBD2. This CDR3 comprises 18 residues. Germline V gene data show CDR1 as SGHDT and CDR2 as YYEEEE. The J segment lost 2 bases and the V segment lost 3 bases, leaving 13 bases of the junction unmatched. The CDR3 loop is CASSSTLAGDGVTDTQYF. DNA for the CDR3: TGTGCCAGCAGCTCAACCTTAGCGGGAGACGGAGTCACAGATACGCAGTATTTT.

The CDR3 loop reads CASSLQGDQPQHF. The CDR3 DNA sequence: TGCGCCAGCAGCTTACAGGGGGATCAGCCCCAGCATTTT. This chain joins TRBV5-1 and TRBJ1-5; TRBD1 agrees at 8 bases. The CDR3 is 13 residues long. Trimming cost V 2 bases and J 5 bases; bases outside gene matches: 0. Germline V gene lookup returns CDR1 SGHRS and CDR2 YFSETQ. The complete variable domain, with remaining parts taken from reference TRBV5-1 and TRBJ1-5, reads KAGVTQTPRYLIKTRGQQVTLSCSPISGHRSVSWYQQTPGQGLQFLFEYFSETQRNKGNFPGRFSGRQFSNSRSEMNVSTLELGDSALYLCASSLQGDQPQHFGDGTRLSIL.

This sequence joins TRBV10-3 and TRBJ2-7; D is perhaps TRBD1 (6 bases). The germline V gene encodes CDR1 ENHRY and CDR2 SYGVKD. This CDR3 contains 15 residues. V lost 4 bases to trimming and J lost 2 bases, with 15 bases between them. CDR3 in amino acids: CAISVKPRQAYEQYF. In nucleotides, the CDR3 is TGTGCCATCAGTGTGAAACCCCGACAGGCCTACGAGCAGTACTTC.

V and J are TRBV5-4 and TRBJ2-1, with a weak D call TRBD2 (5 bases). V was trimmed by 1 base and J by 4 bases, leaving 12 bases between them. CDR1 and CDR2 from the germline V gene are SGHNT and YYREEE (reference sequence). The CDR3 is made up of 15 amino acids. This CDR3 is CASSLSGYGYNEQFF. The CDR3 DNA reads TGTGCCAGCAGCTTGAGCGGTTACGGATACAATGAGCAGTTCTTC.

V gene TRBV11-2 combines with J gene TRBJ2-1; 9 nucleotides align to TRBD2. Per germline, CDR1 SGHAT and CDR2 FQNNGV. The CDR3 is made up of 16 amino acids. The ends lost 0 bases at V and 9 bases at J; junction bases unmatched: 9. CDR3 sequence reads: CASSLEAGGVEREQFF. CDR3 bases: TGTGCCAGCAGCTTAGAGGCGGGAGGGGTGGAGCGTGAGCAGTTCTTC.

This chain links TRBV2 with TRBJ2-3; the D gene is possibly TRBD1 (6 bases). V shed 6 bases and J shed 5 bases, with 12 bases lying between them. This CDR3 spans 13 amino acids. Germline loops: CDR1 SNHLY, CDR2 FYNNEI. CDR3 sequence reads: CASSPRGRDTQYF. The CDR3 DNA is TGTGCCAGCAGCCCAAGGGGGAGAGATACGCAGTATTTT.

This rearrangement joins TRBV13 to TRBJ2-2; D ambiguous. The CDR3 totals 14 residues. V was clipped by 3 bases and J by 1 base, with 6 bases between them. Germline CDR1 and CDR2: PRHDT and FYEKMQ (reference sequence). CDR3 sequence reads: CASSFEMNTGELFF. The CDR3 nucleotides are TGTGCCAGCAGCTTTGAGATGAACACCGGGGAGCTGTTTTTT.

The J gene is TRBJ2-7, the V gene TRBV7-8, with 7 bases lining up with TRBD2. CDR1 and CDR2 from the germline V gene are SGHVS and FQNEAQ. J gave up 1 base and V 3 bases, and 3 bases lay outside the gene matches. This CDR3 is built from 14 residues. In DNA form, the CDR3 reads TGTGCCAGCAGCTTTTCTAGCGGATCCTACGAGCAGTACTTC. Protein sequence: CASSFSSGSYEQYF.

The chain has TRBV29-1 and TRBJ1-1; TRBD1 is a possible D gene (5 bases). Germline-derived CDR1 and CDR2 are SQVTM and ANQGSEA. V was pared by 0 bases and J by 11 bases, with 19 bases between. CDR3 length equals 14 residues. As DNA, the CDR3 is TGCAGCGTTGAAGATAAAGGGGCTGGGCAAGAGGCTTTCTTT. Amino acid sequence: CSVEDKGAGQEAFF.

V is TRBV27 and J is TRBJ1-1; D is possibly TRBD1 (5 bases). Looked up from germline, CDR1 is MNHEY and CDR2 is SMNVEV (reference sequence). V lost 6 bases and J lost 4, with 15 bases in between. The CDR3 loop spans 14 amino acids. For the CDR3, the DNA is TGTGCCAGCAGCCCCAAGGGGAGGGGCACTGAAGCTTTCTTT. Protein sequence: CASSPKGRGTEAFF.